Described below is a single T cell receptor (beta chain) sequence and its context. As yet, its antigen is unknown. The source of the sample is a study of shared clonotypes between healthy human individuals. Study-level background: A donor's plate count was three for CD4 naive and three for CD4 memory; CD8 naive had two and CD8 memory one.

This CDR3 has 11 amino acids. Germline CDR1 reads SGHDT; CDR2 reads YYEEEE. Deletions cut 6 bases from V and 5 bases from J, with 9 bases between. Study-level findings and limits: Richness estimates generally favored naive over memory subsets. Non-shared clonotypes had lower generation probabilities than those shared by all four donors.

As originally analysed: In the immunoSEQ data, sequences were junction-only and lacked quality scores, so filtering differed. The assay was immunoSEQ multiplex PCR, and TCRdb's table has in-frame clones only and misses some. The V and J calls and clone size are taken from that table; D and trimming were inferred from the DNA. The sample lists over a million clones, roughly 95% occurring once. The sequenced sample was naive CD4+ T cells sorted from blood. Noted subset: CD45RA+ positively selected. The rearrangement joins TRBV5-6 to TRBJ2-7; D gene unclear. The clonotype was recovered from a young man in good health. The CDR3 sequence is CASTGFDEQYF. In DNA form, the CDR3 reads TGTGCCAGCACCGGGTTTGACGAGCAGTACTTC.